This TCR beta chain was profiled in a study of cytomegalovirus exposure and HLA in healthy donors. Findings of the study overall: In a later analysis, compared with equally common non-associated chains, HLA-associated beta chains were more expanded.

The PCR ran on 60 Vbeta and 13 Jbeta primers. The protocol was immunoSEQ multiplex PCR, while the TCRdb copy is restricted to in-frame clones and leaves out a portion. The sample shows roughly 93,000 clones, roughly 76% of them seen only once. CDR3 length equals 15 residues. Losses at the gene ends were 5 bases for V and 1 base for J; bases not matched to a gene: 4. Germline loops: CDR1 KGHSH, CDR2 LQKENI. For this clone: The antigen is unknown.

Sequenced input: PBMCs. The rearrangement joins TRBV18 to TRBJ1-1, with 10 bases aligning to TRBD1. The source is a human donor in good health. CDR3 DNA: TGTGCCAGCTCATCCCGGACAGGGGGGAACACTGAAGCTTTCTTT. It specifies CASSSRTGGNTEAFF.